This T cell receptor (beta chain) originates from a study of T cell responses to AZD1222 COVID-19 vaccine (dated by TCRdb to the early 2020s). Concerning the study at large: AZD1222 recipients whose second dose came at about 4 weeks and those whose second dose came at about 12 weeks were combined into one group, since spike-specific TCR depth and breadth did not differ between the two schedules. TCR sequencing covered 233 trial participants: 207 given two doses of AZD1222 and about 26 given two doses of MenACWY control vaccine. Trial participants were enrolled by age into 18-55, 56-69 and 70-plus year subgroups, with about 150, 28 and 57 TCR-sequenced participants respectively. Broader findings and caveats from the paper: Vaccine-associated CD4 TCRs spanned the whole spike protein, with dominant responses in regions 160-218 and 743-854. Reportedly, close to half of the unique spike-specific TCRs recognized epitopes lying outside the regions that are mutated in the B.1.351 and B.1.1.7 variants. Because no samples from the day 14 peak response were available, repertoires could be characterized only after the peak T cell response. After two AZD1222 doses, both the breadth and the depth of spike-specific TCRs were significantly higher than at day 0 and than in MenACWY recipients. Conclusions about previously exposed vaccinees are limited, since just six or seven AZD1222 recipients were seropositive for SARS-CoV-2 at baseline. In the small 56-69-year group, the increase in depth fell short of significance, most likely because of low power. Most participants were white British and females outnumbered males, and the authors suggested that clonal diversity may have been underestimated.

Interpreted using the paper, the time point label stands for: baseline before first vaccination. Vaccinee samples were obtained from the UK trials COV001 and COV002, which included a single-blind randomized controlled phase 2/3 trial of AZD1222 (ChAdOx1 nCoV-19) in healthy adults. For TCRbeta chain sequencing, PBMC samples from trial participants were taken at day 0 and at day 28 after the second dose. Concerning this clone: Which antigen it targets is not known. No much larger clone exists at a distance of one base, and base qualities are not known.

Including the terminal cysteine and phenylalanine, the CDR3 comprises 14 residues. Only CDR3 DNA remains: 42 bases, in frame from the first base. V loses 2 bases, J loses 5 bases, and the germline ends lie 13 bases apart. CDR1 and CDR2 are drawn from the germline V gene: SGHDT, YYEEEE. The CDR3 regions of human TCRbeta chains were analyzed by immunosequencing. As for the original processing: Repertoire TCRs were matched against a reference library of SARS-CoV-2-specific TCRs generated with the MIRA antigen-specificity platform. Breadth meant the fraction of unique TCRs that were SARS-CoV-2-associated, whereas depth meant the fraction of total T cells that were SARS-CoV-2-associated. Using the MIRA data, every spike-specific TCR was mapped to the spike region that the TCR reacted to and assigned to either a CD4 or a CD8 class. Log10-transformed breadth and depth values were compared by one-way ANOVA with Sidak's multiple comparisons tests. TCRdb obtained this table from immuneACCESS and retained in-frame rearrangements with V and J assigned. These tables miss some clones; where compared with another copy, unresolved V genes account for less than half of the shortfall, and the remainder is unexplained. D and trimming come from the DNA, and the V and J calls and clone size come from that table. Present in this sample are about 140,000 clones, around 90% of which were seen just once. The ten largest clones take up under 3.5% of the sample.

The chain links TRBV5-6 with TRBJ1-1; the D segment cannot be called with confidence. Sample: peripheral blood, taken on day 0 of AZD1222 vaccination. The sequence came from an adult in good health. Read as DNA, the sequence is TGTGCCAGCAGCTTCTTGGGGAGTGGAACTGAAGCTTTCTTT. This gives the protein CASSFLGSGTEAFF.